This TCR beta chain came from a study of radiotherapy plus CTLA-4 blockade in lung cancer. Study-level points and caveats: Some TCR clones had been derived from tumors. These clones expanded in peripheral blood after radiotherapy plus ipilimumab.

Note on this clone: Its antigen is currently unknown.

Enrolled patients, whose metastatic non-small-cell lung cancer was chemo-refractory, received focal radiation plus CTLA-4 blockade with ipilimumab. Germline CDR1 and CDR2: SNHLY and FYNNEI. Trimming removed 5 bases at V and 7 bases at J, with 5 bases between. The CDR3 contains 11 residues. Measured with immunoSEQ multiplex PCR; TCRdb has only the in-frame clones, and not every one. The repertoire holds about 77,000 clones, with roughly 74% as singletons. The chain carries TRBV2 and TRBJ1-4; D is possibly TRBD1 (5 bases). This specimen was peripheral blood, taken from a patient treated with radiotherapy plus ipilimumab. The clonotype comes from a human donor with non-small cell lung cancer whose response to radiotherapy plus ipilimumab could not be evaluated. The CDR3 loop reads CASSRGEKLFF. The CDR3 DNA follows: TGTGCCAGCAGTAGGGGTGAAAAACTGTTTTTT.